Shown below are 14 T cell receptor beta chains from a single sample sequenced in a study of blood T cell repertoires in COVID-19. The data were produced by immunoSEQ multiplex PCR, yet TCRdb's version contains in-frame clones alone and is incomplete. This sample carries 150,000 to 170,000 clones, approximately 85% of them seen once, and the ten largest clones take roughly 8%. Material for sequencing was peripheral blood. The receptors stem from an older woman with COVID-19, enrolled during active disease.

J is TRBJ1-1 and V is TRBV27; D ambiguous. Germline CDR1 and CDR2: MNHEY and SMNVEV (reference sequence). The CDR3 totals 12 residues. V was clipped by 6 bases and J by 7 bases, with 12 bases between them. The CDR3 coding sequence is TGTGCCAGCAGCTCCGGGAGTTATGAAGCTTTCTTT. This gives the protein CASSSGSYEAFF.

The rearrangement uses TRBV18 and TRBJ1-1; tentatively, D is TRBD1 (6 bases). This CDR3 has 16 residues. Trimming cost V 3 bases and J 6 bases, with 20 bases left between them. Looked up from germline, CDR1 is KGHSH and CDR2 is LQKENI. CDR3 in DNA: TGTGCCAGCTCACCTCGATTGGGGGGGGCAGGATCTGAAGCTTTCTTT. This codes for CASSPRLGGAGSEAFF.

The chain is built from TRBV9 and TRBJ2-1, with TRBD2 matching 8 bases. The length of the CDR3 is 15 residues. Germline CDR1 and CDR2: SGDLS and YYNGEE. J gave up 3 bases and V 3 bases, and 5 bases lay outside the gene matches. CDR3 protein: CASSGAGLGYNEQFF. The DNA for the CDR3 is TGTGCCAGCAGCGGCGCGGGACTAGGCTACAATGAGCAGTTCTTC.

The chain has TRBV5-5 and TRBJ2-1, with 10 bases identical to TRBD2. Germline V CDR1 and CDR2: SGHKS, YYEKEE (reference sequence). The CDR3 consists of 16 residues. The J segment lost 10 bases and the V segment lost 3 bases, leaving 13 bases of the junction unmatched. Here the CDR3 DNA reads TGTGCCAGCAGCTCTTCTGGGCTAGCGGGAGTCGGGGAGCAGTTCTTC. Its protein product is CASSSSGLAGVGEQFF.

This clone has just one count. The chain links TRBV24-1 to TRBJ2-1; 7 nucleotides align to TRBD1. Germline V CDR1 and CDR2: KGHDR, SFDVKD. This CDR3 comprises 17 residues. After removal of 4 bases from V and 9 bases from J, the junction contained 17 bases not matched to a gene. In DNA, the CDR3 is TGTGCCACCAGTGACCCGGAGAGGGGGACAGTACAAGGTGAGCAGTTCTTC. Residues: CATSDPERGTVQGEQFF.

The chain combines TRBV15 with TRBJ1-3; D may be TRBD1 (5 bases). V was trimmed by 1 base and J by 0 bases, leaving 7 bases between them. This CDR3 spans 15 amino acids. CDR1 LNHNV and CDR2 YYDKDF come from the germline V gene (reference sequence). The CDR3 here is CATSRVRASGNTIYF. CDR3 bases: TGTGCCACCAGCAGAGTCAGGGCCTCTGGAAACACCATATATTTT. The full variable domain, in which reference TRBV15 and TRBJ1-3 provide the parts outside the CDR3, is DAMVIQNPRYQVTQFGKPVTLSCSQTLNHNVMYWYQQKSSQAPKLLFHYYDKDFNNEADTPDNFQSRRPNTSFCFLDIRSPGLGDTAMYLCATSRVRASGNTIYFGEGSWLTVV.

This chain links TRBV15 with TRBJ2-1; 9 positions match TRBD1. The CDR3 is made up of 15 amino acids. The germline CDR1 and CDR2 sequences are LNHNV and YYDKDF (reference sequence). The V segment lost 5 bases and the J segment 0 bases; nucleotides outside the gene matches: 2. CDR3 in DNA: TGTGCCACCAGCGGGGACAGGGCCTCCTACAATGAGCAGTTCTTC. Amino acids: CATSGDRASYNEQFF.

Here the CDR3 reads CASSFKPGQGTEAFF. CDR3 in DNA: TGTGCCAGCAGCTTTAAACCGGGACAGGGAACTGAAGCTTTCTTT. The chain carries TRBV7-6 and TRBJ1-1, with 9 bases that match TRBD1. This CDR3 spans 15 amino acids. The germline CDR1 and CDR2 sequences are SGHVS and FNYEAQ. Trimming removed 3 bases from V and 5 bases from J; junction bases left unmatched: 7.

The chain couples TRBV6-2 or TRBV6-3 to TRBJ1-5; D is perhaps TRBD1 (6 bases). This CDR3 spans 17 amino acids. Germline CDR1 is MNHEY and CDR2 is SVGEGT. V lost 2 bases and J lost 3, with 17 bases in between. The CDR3 nucleotides are TGTGCCAGCAGTTACCTCCAGGGGAAAACATACAATCAGCCCCAGCATTTT. Translated, it gives CASSYLQGKTYNQPQHF.

This chain uses TRBV7-9 with TRBJ2-1, with 11 nucleotides matching TRBD2. J lost 4 bases, V lost 3 bases, and 2 bases had no gene match. The CDR3 sequence is 15 residues long. CDR1 is SEHNR and CDR2 is FQNEAQ in the germline V gene (reference sequence). The CDR3 sequence: CASSFGTSGYNEQFF. CDR3 nucleotides: TGTGCCAGCAGCTTTGGGACTAGCGGATACAATGAGCAGTTCTTC.

The chain uses TRBV19 and TRBJ2-2, with TRBD1 matching 7 bases. The CDR3 covers 16 residues. V lost 3 bases, J lost 6 bases, and 10 bases stayed unmatched. Germline assignment: CDR1 LNHDA and CDR2 SQIVND (reference sequence). CDR3 protein: CASSIEGARWAGELFF. The CDR3 region has the DNA TGTGCCAGTAGTATTGAGGGGGCTAGGTGGGCCGGGGAGCTGTTTTTT.

The J gene is TRBJ2-5, the V gene TRBV6-1; a weak D match, TRBD2 (6 bases). This CDR3 contains 18 residues. Looked up from germline, CDR1 is MNHNS and CDR2 is SASEGT. The V and J ends lost 2 bases and 1 base respectively, with 20 bases between them. The CDR3 DNA follows: TGTGCCAGCAGTGAAAAGGGACTTAGGGCAGGCCTCCAAGAGACCCAGTACTTC. Its protein product is CASSEKGLRAGLQETQYF.

The chain has TRBV15 and TRBJ1-2; unclear D gene. This CDR3 comprises 12 residues. Germline CDR1 LNHNV, CDR2 YYDKDF (reference sequence). V was trimmed by 0 bases and J by 8 bases, leaving 7 bases between them. The CDR3 spells CATSRDFSGYTF. In nucleotides, the CDR3 is TGTGCCACCAGCAGAGATTTTAGCGGCTACACCTTC.

The chain recombines TRBV3-1 (or the pseudogene TRBV3-2) with TRBJ1-2; 7 bases fit TRBD1. Germline V gene lookup returns CDR1 LGHDT and CDR2 YNNKEL (reference sequence). The junction had 7 bases not matched to a gene; V was cut back by 3 bases and J by 3 bases. This CDR3 contains 15 residues. Written as DNA, the CDR3 is TGTGCCAGCAGCCACTTATTCGGGACAGACTATGGCTACACCTTC. Its protein is CASSHLFGTDYGYTF.